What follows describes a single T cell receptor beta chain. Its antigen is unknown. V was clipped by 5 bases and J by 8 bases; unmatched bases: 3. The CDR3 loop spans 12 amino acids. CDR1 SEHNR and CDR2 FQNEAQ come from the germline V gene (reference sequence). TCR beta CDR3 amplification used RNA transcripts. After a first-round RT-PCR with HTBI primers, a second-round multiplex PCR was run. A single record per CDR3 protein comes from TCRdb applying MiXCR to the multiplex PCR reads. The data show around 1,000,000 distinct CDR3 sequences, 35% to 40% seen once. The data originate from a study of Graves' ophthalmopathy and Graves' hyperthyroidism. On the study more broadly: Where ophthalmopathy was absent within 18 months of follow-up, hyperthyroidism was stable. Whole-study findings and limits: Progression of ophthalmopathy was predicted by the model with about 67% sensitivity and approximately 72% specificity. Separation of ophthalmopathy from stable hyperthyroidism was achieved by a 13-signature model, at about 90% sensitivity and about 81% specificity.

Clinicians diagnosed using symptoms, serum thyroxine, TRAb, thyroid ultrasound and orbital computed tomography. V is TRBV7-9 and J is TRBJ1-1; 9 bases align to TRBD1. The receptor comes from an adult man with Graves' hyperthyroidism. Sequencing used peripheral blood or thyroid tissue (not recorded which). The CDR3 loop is CASSTGTGEAFF. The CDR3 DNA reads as TGTGCCAGCAGCACCGGGACAGGGGAAGCTTTCTTT. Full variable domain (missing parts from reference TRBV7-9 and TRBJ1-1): DTGVSQNPRHKITKRGQNVTFRCDPISEHNRLYWYRQTLGQGPEFLTYFQNEAQLEKSRLLSDRFSAERPKGSFSTLEIQRTEQGDSAMYLCASSTGTGEAFFGQGTRLTVV.